This TCR beta chain is drawn from a study of T-cell reconstitution after alpha-beta-depleted transplantation in children. Library preparation (for TCRbeta) was performed with unique molecular identifiers. TCRdb recomputed calls from the PCR reads with MiXCR, one row per CDR3 protein. The table lists 360,000 or so distinct CDR3 sequences, roughly 22% of them singletons, with less than 4.5% in the top ten. This clonotype showed up just a few times. CDR1 DFQATT and CDR2 SNEGSKA come from the germline V gene (reference sequence). The CDR3 runs 14 residues. After removal of 6 bases from V and 5 bases from J, the junction contained 12 bases not matched to a gene.

The chain joins TRBV20-1 to TRBJ2-5; 7 positions agree with TRBD2. The sequencing used PBMCs from the stem cell graft donor, collected from the stem cell graft. This TCR was recovered from a human donor who donated a stem cell graft to a child with acute myeloid leukemia. CDR3 DNA sequence: TGCAGTGCCCCATCGGGAGGTCCTATTGAGACCCAGTACTTC. Residues: CSAPSGGPIETQYF.